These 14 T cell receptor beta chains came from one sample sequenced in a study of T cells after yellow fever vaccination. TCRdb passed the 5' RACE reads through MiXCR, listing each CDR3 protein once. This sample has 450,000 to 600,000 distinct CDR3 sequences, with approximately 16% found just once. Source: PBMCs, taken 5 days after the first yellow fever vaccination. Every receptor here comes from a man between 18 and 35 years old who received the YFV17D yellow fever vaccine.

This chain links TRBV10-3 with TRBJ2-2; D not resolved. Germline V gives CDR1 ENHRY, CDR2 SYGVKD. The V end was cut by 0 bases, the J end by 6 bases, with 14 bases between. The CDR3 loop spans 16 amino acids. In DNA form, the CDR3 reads TGTGCCATCAGTGAGTCTGCCCCTAGGTGCTCCGGGGAGCTGTTTTTT. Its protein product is CAISESAPRCSGELFF.

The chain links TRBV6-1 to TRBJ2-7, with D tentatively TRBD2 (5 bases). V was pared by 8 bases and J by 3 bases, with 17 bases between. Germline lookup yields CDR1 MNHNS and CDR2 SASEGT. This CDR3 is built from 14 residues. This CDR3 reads CASPDGPGYYEQYF. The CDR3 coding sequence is TGTGCCAGCCCTGACGGGCCGGGGTACTACGAGCAGTACTTC.

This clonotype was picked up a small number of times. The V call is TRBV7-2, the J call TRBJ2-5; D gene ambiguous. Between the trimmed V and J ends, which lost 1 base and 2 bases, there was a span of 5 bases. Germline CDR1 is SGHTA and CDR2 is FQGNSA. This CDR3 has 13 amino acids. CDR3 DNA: TGTGCCAGCAGCTTAGTCATACAAGAGACCCAGTACTTC. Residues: CASSLVIQETQYF.

In nucleotides, the CDR3 is TGTGCCAGCAGTCCGCAGGGTCGTGGCTACACCTTC. This translates into CASSPQGRGYTF. The chain is built from TRBV12-3 or TRBV12-4 and TRBJ1-2; maybe TRBD1 (5 bases). This CDR3 has 12 residues. Between the trimmed V and J ends, which lost 5 bases and 7 bases, there was a span of 11 bases.

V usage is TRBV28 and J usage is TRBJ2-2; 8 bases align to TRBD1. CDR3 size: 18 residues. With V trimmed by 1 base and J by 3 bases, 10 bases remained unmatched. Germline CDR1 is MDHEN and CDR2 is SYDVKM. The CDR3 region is CASSLLVMARGHTGELFF. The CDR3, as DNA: TGTGCCAGCAGTTTATTGGTCATGGCCAGGGGGCACACCGGGGAGCTGTTTTTT.

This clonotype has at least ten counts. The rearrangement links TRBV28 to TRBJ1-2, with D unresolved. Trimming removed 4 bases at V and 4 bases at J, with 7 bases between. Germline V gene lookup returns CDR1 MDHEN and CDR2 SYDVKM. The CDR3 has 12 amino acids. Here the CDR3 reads CASSWGTYGYTF. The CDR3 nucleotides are TGTGCCAGCAGTTGGGGAACCTATGGCTACACCTTC.

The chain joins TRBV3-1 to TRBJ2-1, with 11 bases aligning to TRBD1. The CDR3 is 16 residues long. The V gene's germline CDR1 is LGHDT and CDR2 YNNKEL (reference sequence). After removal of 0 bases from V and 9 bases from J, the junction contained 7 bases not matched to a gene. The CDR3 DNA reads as TGTGCCAGCAGCCAAGAGGTGGGACAGGGGGGCAGTGAGCAGTTCTTC. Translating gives CASSQEVGQGGSEQFF.

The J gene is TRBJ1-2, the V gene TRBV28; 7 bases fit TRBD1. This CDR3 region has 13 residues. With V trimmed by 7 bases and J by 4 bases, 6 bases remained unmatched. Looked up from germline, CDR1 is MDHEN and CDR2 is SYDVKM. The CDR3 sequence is CASTPTGTYGYTF. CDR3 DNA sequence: TGTGCCAGCACTCCGACAGGGACCTATGGCTACACCTTC.

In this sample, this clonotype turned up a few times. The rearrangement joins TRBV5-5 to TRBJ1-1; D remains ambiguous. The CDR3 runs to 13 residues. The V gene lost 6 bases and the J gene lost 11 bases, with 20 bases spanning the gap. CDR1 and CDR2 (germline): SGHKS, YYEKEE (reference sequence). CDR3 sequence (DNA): TGTGCCAGCAACCTCGCCTCCGGGGTAGGCGCTTTCTTT. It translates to CASNLASGVGAFF.

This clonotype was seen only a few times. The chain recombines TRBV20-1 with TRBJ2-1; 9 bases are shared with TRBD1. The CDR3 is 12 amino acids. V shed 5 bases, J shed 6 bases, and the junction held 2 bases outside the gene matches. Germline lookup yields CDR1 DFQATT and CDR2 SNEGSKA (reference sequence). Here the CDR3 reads CSAQGQGNEQFF. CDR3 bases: TGCAGTGCTCAGGGACAGGGCAATGAGCAGTTCTTC.

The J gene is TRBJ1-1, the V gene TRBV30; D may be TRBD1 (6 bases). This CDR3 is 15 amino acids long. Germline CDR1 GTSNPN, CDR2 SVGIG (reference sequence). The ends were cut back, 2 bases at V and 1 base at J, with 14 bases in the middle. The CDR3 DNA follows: TGTGCCTGGAGTTACCCAGGGGCCGAGAACACTGAAGCTTTCTTT. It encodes CAWSYPGAENTEAFF.

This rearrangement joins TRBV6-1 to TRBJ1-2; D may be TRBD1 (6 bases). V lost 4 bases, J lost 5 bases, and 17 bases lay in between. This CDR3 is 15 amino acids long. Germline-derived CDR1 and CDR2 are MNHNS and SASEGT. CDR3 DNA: TGTGCCAGCAGTGGAACAGGGTTAGGGGTATATGGCTACACCTTC. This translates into CASSGTGLGVYGYTF.

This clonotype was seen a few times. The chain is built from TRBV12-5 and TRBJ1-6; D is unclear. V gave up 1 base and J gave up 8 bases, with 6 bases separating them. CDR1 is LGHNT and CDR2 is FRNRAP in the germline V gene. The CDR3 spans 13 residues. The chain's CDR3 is CASGLGGDSPLHF. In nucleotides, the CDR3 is TGTGCTAGTGGTTTGGGCGGGGATTCACCCCTCCACTTT. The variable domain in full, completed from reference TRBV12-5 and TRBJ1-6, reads DARVTQTPRHKVTEMGQEVTMRCQPILGHNTVFWYRQTMMQGLELLAYFRNRAPLDDSGMPKDRFSAEMPDATLATLKIQPSEPRDSAVYFCASGLGGDSPLHFGNGTRLTVT.

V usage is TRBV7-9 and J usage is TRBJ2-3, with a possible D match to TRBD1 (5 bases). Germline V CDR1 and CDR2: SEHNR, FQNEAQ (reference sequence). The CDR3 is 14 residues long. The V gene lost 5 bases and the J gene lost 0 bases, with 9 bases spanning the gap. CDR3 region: CASSRRVSTDTQYF. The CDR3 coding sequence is TGTGCCAGCAGCCGCAGGGTTAGCACAGATACGCAGTATTTT.